Listed below are T cell receptor beta chains from one sample, sequenced in a study of OX40 agonist ivuxolimab in advanced cancers. The repertoire was sequenced with immunoSEQ multiplex PCR; TCRdb's copy has only in-frame clones and lacks some. The table shows roughly 29,000 clones, with approximately 84% occurring only once. The sequencing used CD4+ or CD8+ T cells sorted from blood, collected in a trial of the OX40 agonist ivuxolimab. The receptors stem from an adult with an advanced solid tumor such as melanoma, head and neck, liver or kidney cancer. Each CDR3 is given with its conserved first and last residue. Each record gives: clone size, D gene, V gene, J gene, CDR3 protein, CDR3 DNA. The D gene is left open where the match is weak. The size entry is marked missing in some rows and otherwise reads once, few, many or a size class.

size: .; D: TRBD1; V: TRBV28; J: TRBJ1-1; CDR3: CASSPTGGGLNTEAFF; DNA: TGTGCCAGCAGTCCGACAGGGGGCGGTCTGAACACTGAAGCTTTCTTT
size: few; D: .; V: TRBV7-9; J: TRBJ2-7; CDR3: CASSFASYEQYF; DNA: TGTGCCAGCAGCTTCGCAAGCTACGAGCAGTACTTC
size: .; D: .; V: TRBV4-3; J: TRBJ2-3; CDR3: CASSQGVGGADTQYF; DNA: TGCGCCAGCAGCCAAGGGGTCGGAGGAGCGGATACGCAGTATTTT
size: few; D: .; V: TRBV6-1; J: TRBJ2-7; CDR3: CASSEGPSQEQYF; DNA: TGTGCCAGCAGTGAGGGCCCTTCTCAGGAGCAGTACTTC
size: .; D: TRBD1; V: TRBV6-6; J: TRBJ2-7; CDR3: CASRLAGTDYEQYF; DNA: TGTGCCAGCAGACTTGCCGGGACAGACTACGAGCAGTACTTC
size: .; D: .; V: TRBV18; J: TRBJ2-7; CDR3: CASSPKTGSYEQYF; DNA: TGTGCCAGCTCACCAAAGACGGGATCCTACGAGCAGTACTTC
size: .; D: .; V: TRBV7-9; J: TRBJ2-3; CDR3: CASSPGSGTQYF; DNA: TGTGCCAGCAGCCCTGGGTCCGGGACACAGTATTTT
size: .; D: TRBD1; V: TRBV11-2; J: TRBJ1-6; CDR3: CASSFPDRGLGSPLHF; DNA: TGTGCCAGCAGCTTTCCGGACAGGGGATTAGGTTCACCCCTCCACTTT
size: few; D: .; V: TRBV11-2; J: TRBJ1-1; CDR3: CASSLDSGPWNTEAFF; DNA: TGTGCCAGCAGCTTAGATTCCGGGCCTTGGAACACTGAAGCTTTCTTT
size: .; D: TRBD2; V: TRBV7-9; J: TRBJ2-1; CDR3: CASSTGTSSYNEQFF; DNA: TGTGCCAGCAGCACCGGGACTAGCAGCTACAATGAGCAGTTCTTC
size: .; D: .; V: TRBV5-6; J: TRBJ2-3; CDR3: CASRGEKDTQYF; DNA: TGTGCCAGCAGGGGAGAGAAAGATACGCAGTATTTT
size: once; D: .; V: TRBV14; J: TRBJ1-1; CDR3: CASSQGGRYTEAFF; DNA: TGTGCCAGCAGCCAAGGGGGCAGATACACTGAAGCTTTCTTT
size: .; D: .; V: TRBV27; J: TRBJ2-5; CDR3: CASSLGLQETQYF; DNA: TGTGCCAGCAGTTTAGGATTACAAGAGACCCAGTACTTC
size: .; D: .; V: TRBV5-1; J: TRBJ1-2; CDR3: CASSLETNYGYTF; DNA: TGCGCCAGCAGCTTGGAGACAAACTATGGCTACACCTTC
size: .; D: TRBD1; V: TRBV11-1; J: TRBJ2-1; CDR3: CASSQGQTNEQFF; DNA: TGTGCCAGCAGCCAGGGACAGACCAATGAGCAGTTCTTC
size: .; D: .; V: TRBV7-7; J: TRBJ2-3; CDR3: CASSFRGISSTDTQYF; DNA: TGTGCCAGCAGCTTTAGGGGGATTTCTAGCACAGATACGCAGTATTTT
size: .; D: .; V: TRBV5-1; J: TRBJ2-3; CDR3: CASSLWTPITDTQYF; DNA: TGCGCCAGCAGCCTCTGGACTCCAATCACAGATACGCAGTATTTT
size: .; D: .; V: TRBV20-1; J: TRBJ2-1; CDR3: CSADTGAQQFF; DNA: TGCAGTGCTGACACCGGGGCCCAGCAGTTCTTC
size: .; D: TRBD2; V: TRBV11-1; J: TRBJ2-3; CDR3: CASSHGLAGGPRTDTQYF; DNA: TGTGCCAGCAGCCACGGACTAGCGGGAGGGCCCCGCACAGATACGCAGTATTTT
size: once; D: TRBD2; V: TRBV7-2; J: TRBJ2-7; CDR3: CASSLGLAGGGYEQYF; DNA: TGTGCCAGCAGCTTAGGTCTAGCGGGAGGGGGTTACGAGCAGTACTTC
size: .; D: TRBD1; V: TRBV27; J: TRBJ1-1; CDR3: CASSLSPTGGTEAFF; DNA: TGTGCCAGCAGTTTATCCCCCACAGGGGGCACTGAAGCTTTCTTT
size: .; D: TRBD1; V: TRBV4-3; J: TRBJ1-2; CDR3: CASSQDLGTDYGYTF; DNA: TGCGCCAGCAGCCAAGATCTGGGGACAGACTATGGCTACACCTTC
size: .; D: .; V: TRBV29-1; J: TRBJ1-2; CDR3: CSVGPSAGSYGYTF; DNA: TGCAGCGTTGGTCCCTCGGCGGGCTCCTATGGCTACACCTTC
size: .; D: .; V: TRBV7-9; J: TRBJ2-7; CDR3: CASSLGGFEGPKQYF; DNA: TGTGCCAGCAGCTTAGGGGGGTTTGAGGGACCAAAGCAGTACTTC
size: .; D: TRBD2; V: TRBV4-3; J: TRBJ2-1; CDR3: CASSQDSLAGSYNEQFF; DNA: TGCGCCAGCAGCCAAGATTCTCTAGCGGGAAGCTACAATGAGCAGTTCTTC
size: .; D: .; V: TRBV13; J: TRBJ1-5; CDR3: CASSLGPGRVGLNQPQHF; DNA: TGTGCCAGCAGCTTAGGCCCGGGGCGGGTGGGGCTCAATCAGCCCCAGCATTTT
size: once; D: .; V: TRBV2; J: TRBJ1-1; CDR3: CASMGRPESTEAFF; DNA: TGTGCCAGCATGGGAAGGCCCGAGAGCACTGAAGCTTTCTTT
size: .; D: TRBD1; V: TRBV7-3; J: TRBJ1-6; CDR3: CASSIDRGWNSPLHF; DNA: TGTGCCAGCAGCATCGACAGGGGCTGGAATTCACCCCTCCACTTT
size: medium-sized; D: TRBD2; V: TRBV4-1; J: TRBJ2-1; CDR3: CASSQVGEGNEQFF; DNA: TGCGCCAGCAGCCAAGTGGGGGAGGGGAATGAGCAGTTCTTC
size: .; D: .; V: TRBV19; J: TRBJ1-2; CDR3: CASSIVHGDYGYTF; DNA: TGTGCCAGTAGTATCGTCCATGGAGACTATGGCTACACCTTC
size: .; D: TRBD1; V: TRBV4-1; J: TRBJ1-6; CDR3: CASSQDPGGMVHF; DNA: TGCGCCAGCAGCCAAGACCCAGGGGGCATGGTCCACTTT
size: .; D: .; V: TRBV2; J: TRBJ1-1; CDR3: CASGDTEAFF; DNA: TGTGCCAGCGGGGACACTGAAGCTTTCTTT
size: .; D: TRBD2; V: TRBV19; J: TRBJ2-3; CDR3: CASSMTSGETDTQYF; DNA: TGTGCCAGTAGTATGACTAGCGGGGAAACAGATACGCAGTATTTT
size: .; D: .; V: TRBV2; J: TRBJ2-2; CDR3: CASSEPLSTGNTGELFF; DNA: TGTGCCAGCAGTGAACCCCTATCGACAGGGAACACCGGGGAGCTGTTTTTT
size: once; D: TRBD1; V: TRBV5-4; J: TRBJ1-2; CDR3: CASSPDRGGGYGYTF; DNA: TGTGCCAGCAGCCCCGACAGGGGAGGAGGCTATGGCTACACCTTC
size: .; D: .; V: TRBV5-4; J: TRBJ1-1; CDR3: CASSLGQYTEAFF; DNA: TGTGCCAGCAGCTTAGGACAGTACACTGAAGCTTTCTTT
size: .; D: .; V: TRBV12-5; J: TRBJ2-5; CDR3: CASGSGSIGETQYF; DNA: TGTGCTAGTGGTTCGGGGAGTATAGGGGAGACCCAGTACTTC
size: .; D: .; V: TRBV5-1; J: TRBJ2-7; CDR3: CASSCLYRTGLYEQYF; DNA: TGCGCCAGCAGCTGTCTTTACAGGACGGGACTCTACGAGCAGTACTTC
size: .; D: .; V: TRBV5-6; J: TRBJ1-1; CDR3: CASTVGDLRSEAFF; DNA: TGTGCCAGCACCGTTGGGGACTTGAGGTCTGAAGCTTTCTTT
size: .; D: .; V: TRBV6-1; J: TRBJ2-4; CDR3: CASSEWAENIQYF; DNA: TGTGCCAGCAGTGAATGGGCAGAAAACATTCAGTACTTC